This TCR beta chain was captured in a study of siplizumab effects on memory and regulatory T cells. Findings and limits, study-wide: Major contributors to the alloresponse seemed to be naive T cells, which also appeared more diverse than memory cells. Siplizumab produced a significant drop in alloreactive sequences attributable to unstimulated CD4+ memory cells. Mappable CD4+ clones that were alloreactive averaged approximately 69% Treg-derived with siplizumab versus approximately 25% in controls. About 80-97% of proliferating CD4+ or CD8+ clones had no assignable naive or memory phenotype.

Notes on this clone: Its antigen is unknown.

Germline V gives CDR1 MNHNS, CDR2 SASEGT. V gave up 3 bases and J gave up 2 bases, with 4 bases separating them. The CDR3 has 12 amino acids. Measured with immunoSEQ multiplex PCR; TCRdb has only the in-frame clones, and not every one. The data show some 100,000 clones, approximately 94% seen once. The clonotype comes from a human donor in good health. The V call is TRBV6-1, the J call TRBJ1-1; D not resolved. Sequenced sample: CD8+ T cells sorted from blood. The CDR3 here is CASSDSNTEAFF. DNA for the CDR3: TGTGCCAGCAGTGATTCCAACACTGAAGCTTTCTTT.